These 6 T cell receptor beta chains were sequenced from one sample in a study of neurological immune-mediated disorders. TCRdb re-called the 5' RACE reads with MiXCR, one entry per CDR3 protein. This sample carries about 42,000 distinct CDR3 sequences, about 22% of them seen once, and the ten largest clones take about 4.7%. Time point described: technical triplicate 3. Sequenced: PBMCs. Receptors originate from a man aged 55 to 70 with HTLV-1-associated myelopathy (HAM/TSP).

There are many counts of this clonotype. V and J are TRBV7-3 and TRBJ1-1; D unresolved. The V end was cut by 2 bases, the J end by 1 base, with 8 bases between. Germline CDR1 and CDR2: SGHTA and FQGTGA. CDR3 length equals 14 residues. DNA for the CDR3: TGTGCCAGCAGCTTAGTCGGATCGAACACTGAAGCTTTCTTT. The encoded protein is CASSLVGSNTEAFF.

This clonotype was recorded many times. The rearrangement links TRBV7-3 to TRBJ2-5, with D tentatively TRBD1 (5 bases). CDR3 size: 15 residues. Deletions cut 5 bases from V and 5 bases from J, with 18 bases between. The germline CDR1 and CDR2 sequences are SGHTA and FQGTGA. CDR3 amino acids: CASSPNKGADETQYF. CDR3 nucleotides: TGTGCCAGCAGCCCAAACAAAGGGGCAGACGAGACCCAGTACTTC. Combining the CDR3 with reference TRBV7-3 and TRBJ2-5 gives the whole variable domain GAGVSQTPSNKVTEKGKYVELRCDPISGHTALYWYRQSLGQGPEFLIYFQGTGAADDSGLPNDRFFAVRPEGSVSTLKIQRTERGDSAVYLCASSPNKGADETQYFGPGTRLLVL.

This clonotype was counted ten times or more. V usage is TRBV29-1 and J usage is TRBJ1-4, with D hard to call. The CDR3 length is 12 residues. V was pared by 3 bases and J by 5 bases, with 7 bases between. Per germline, CDR1 SQVTM and CDR2 ANQGSEA. CDR3 sequence reads: CSVEGYNEKLFF. The CDR3 DNA reads as TGCAGCGTTGAGGGGTACAATGAAAAACTGTTTTTT.

This clonotype has ten or more counts. The V call is TRBV5-1, the J call TRBJ2-3; D gene uncertain. The V end lost 0 bases, the J end lost 2 bases, and 16 bases lay between the germline ends. The CDR3 covers 17 residues. CDR1 SGHRS and CDR2 YFSETQ come from the germline V gene. As DNA, the CDR3 is TGCGCCAGCAGCTTGGCAGGTACAATTGATTACACAGATACGCAGTATTTT. Its protein product is CASSLAGTIDYTDTQYF.

The table lists this clonotype with many counts. The V call is TRBV7-6, the J call TRBJ2-7; the match to TRBD2 covers 9 bases. Unmatched junction bases numbered 9, after V lost 3 bases and J lost 3 bases. CDR1 SGHVS and CDR2 FNYEAQ come from the germline V gene. The CDR3 loop spans 16 amino acids. This chain's CDR3 is CASSLASGRSGYEQYF. The CDR3 DNA follows: TGTGCCAGCAGCTTGGCCAGCGGGAGGTCCGGCTACGAGCAGTACTTC.

Worth noting for this clonotype: This may stem from a read error, because a much larger clone lies one nucleotide away. This chain uses TRBV20-1 with TRBJ2-1, with D unresolved. The CDR3 sequence is 12 residues long. The germline V and J ends were trimmed by 3 bases and 4 bases, with 7 bases remaining between them. CDR1 and CDR2 from the germline V gene are DFQATT and SNEGSKA (reference sequence). CDR3 nucleotide sequence: TGCAGTGCTAGTGAAACTTACAATGAGCAGTTCTTC. This sequence encodes CSASETYNEQFF.